These 15 T cell receptor beta chains were all obtained from the same sample, sequenced in a study of T cell changes during pregnancy in multiple sclerosis. The method was immunoSEQ multiplex PCR; TCRdb's version includes in-frame clones alone and lacks a portion of them. The repertoire consists of tens of thousands of clones, with more than 70% occurring once and the leading ten covering about 0.5%. The specimen comprised CD4+ T cells from peripheral blood mononuclear cells, sampled in the first trimester of pregnancy. The receptors stem from a female donor with multiple sclerosis, enrolled in a pregnancy study.

The rearrangement links TRBV2 to TRBJ1-3, with unresolved D. Germline loops: CDR1 SNHLY, CDR2 FYNNEI. This CDR3 contains 13 residues. V was trimmed by 7 bases and J by 8 bases, leaving 15 bases between them. The CDR3 coding sequence is TGTGCCAGCACCTCTCCCCCGGCGGACACCATATATTTT. It encodes CASTSPPADTIYF.

This clone appeared a few times. The chain links TRBV30 to TRBJ1-1, with D uncertain. CDR1 GTSNPN and CDR2 SVGIG come from the germline V gene (reference sequence). Trimming removed 0 bases at V and 6 bases at J, with 17 bases between. This CDR3 comprises 15 residues. CDR3 coding DNA: TGTGCCTGGAGTGTAGTTGGCCTCCTGAGGGCTGAAGCTTTCTTT. It specifies CAWSVVGLLRAEAFF.

CDR3 amino acids: CASKAEGRKTQYF. CDR3 in DNA: TGTGCCAGTAAGGCGGAGGGCCGGAAGACCCAGTACTTC. The chain recombines TRBV19 with TRBJ2-5; D may be TRBD2 (6 bases). The CDR3 consists of 13 residues. The germline gives CDR1 LNHDA, CDR2 SQIVND (reference sequence). V gave up 7 bases and J gave up 6 bases, with 15 bases separating them.

The chain links TRBV21-1 to TRBJ2-1; TRBD2 is taken as the D call from the table, unchecked against the DNA. TRBV21-1 has pseudogene status. This CDR3 contains 15 residues. Here the CDR3 DNA reads TGTGCCAGCAGCTTGACTAGCGGGGGGGCCAATGAGCAGTTCTTC. It translates to CASSLTSGGANEQFF.

As for this clone: The junction does not match germline at one end; this may be a read error. The chain carries TRBV5-1 and TRBJ2-1; 14 bases line up with TRBD2. The CDR3 runs to 19 residues. Germline V gene lookup returns CDR1 SGHRS and CDR2 YFSETQ. DNA for the CDR3: TGCGCCAGCAGCTTGACTGCGGGGACTAGCGGGGGTTCCTTCAATGAGCAGTTCTTC. Translating gives CASSLTAGTSGGSFNEQFF.

The V call is TRBV4-2, the J call TRBJ2-7; no clear D gene. Deletions cut 6 bases from V and 2 bases from J, with 14 bases between. The CDR3 is made up of 14 amino acids. Germline CDR1 LGHNA, CDR2 YNFKEQ. CDR3 protein: CASSWATRTYEQYF. The CDR3 bases are TGTGCCAGCAGTTGGGCAACGCGCACCTACGAGCAGTACTTC.

V is TRBV6-5 and J is TRBJ1-1, with D uncertain. This CDR3 is 15 amino acids long. V was shortened by 6 bases and J by 1 base, with 15 bases between the two germline ends. CDR1 and CDR2 from the germline V gene are MNHEY and SVGAGI. CDR3 amino acids: CASSATIRWNTEAFF. The CDR3 bases are TGTGCCAGCAGCGCTACCATCAGGTGGAACACTGAAGCTTTCTTT.

The J gene is TRBJ2-5, the V gene TRBV7-9; 7 nucleotides agree with TRBD2. The germline V gene encodes CDR1 SEHNR and CDR2 FQNEAQ (reference sequence). The J segment lost 3 bases and the V segment lost 5 bases, leaving 3 bases of the junction unmatched. CDR3 length: 13 amino acids. CDR3 DNA: TGTGCCAGCAGCGGGGCGGGAGAAGAGACCCAGTACTTC. Amino acids: CASSGAGEETQYF.

J is TRBJ1-1 and V is TRBV7-9; weak D call: TRBD1 (6 bases). This CDR3 region has 15 residues. Germline V gene sequence: CDR1 SEHNR, CDR2 FQNEAQ (reference sequence). V was clipped by 1 base and J by 5 bases, with 14 bases between them. In DNA form, the CDR3 reads TGTGCCAGCAGCTTAGTTCAGGGGCTTGGGACTGAAGCTTTCTTT. This gives the protein CASSLVQGLGTEAFF.

This chain uses TRBV19 with TRBJ1-2, with a weak D call TRBD1 (5 bases). This CDR3 is 14 amino acids long. V gave up 0 bases and J gave up 8 bases, with 13 bases separating them. Per germline, CDR1 LNHDA and CDR2 SQIVND (reference sequence). In DNA, the CDR3 is TGTGCCAGTAGTATAGATCCCCAGGGCGTCGGCTACACCTTC. It translates to CASSIDPQGVGYTF.

The chain has TRBV2 and TRBJ2-3; 8 nucleotides align to TRBD2. Germline assignment: CDR1 SNHLY and CDR2 FYNNEI. The CDR3 runs to 18 residues. The junction had 13 bases not matched to a gene; V was cut back by 5 bases and J by 0 bases. The DNA for the CDR3 is TGTGCCAGCAGTCCTGGCCGGCGGAGCGGGAGTAGCACAGATACGCAGTATTTT. Amino acid sequence: CASSPGRRSGSSTDTQYF. Supplemented by reference TRBV2 and TRBJ2-3, the full variable domain reads EPEVTQTPSHQVTQMGQEVILRCVPISNHLYFYWYRQILGQKVEFLVSFYNNEISEKSEIFDDQFSVERPDGSNFTLKIRSTKLEDSAMYFCASSPGRRSGSSTDTQYFGPGTRLTVL.

V and J are TRBV11-1 and TRBJ2-2; the D gene is possibly TRBD1 (5 bases). The CDR3 sequence is 15 residues long. V was shortened by 3 bases and J by 1 base, with 9 bases between the two germline ends. The V gene's germline CDR1 is SGHAT and CDR2 FQDESV (reference sequence). The DNA for the CDR3 is TGTGCCAGCAGCTTGGCAGGGTGGAACACCGGGGAGCTGTTTTTT. This encodes CASSLAGWNTGELFF.

The chain uses TRBV25-1 and TRBJ2-1, with 11 bases identical to TRBD2. V lost 5 bases and J lost 2; bases outside the gene matches: 5. The V gene's germline CDR1 is MGHDK and CDR2 SYGVNS. CDR3 length: 16 amino acids. In DNA form, the CDR3 reads TGTGCCAGCAGTACCCGACTAGCGGGGACCTACAATGAGCAGTTCTTC. Translated: CASSTRLAGTYNEQFF.

The chain has TRBV5-5 and TRBJ1-2; TRBD1 aligns across 7 bases. Germline CDR1 and CDR2: SGHKS and YYEKEE (reference sequence). After removal of 4 bases from V and 2 bases from J, the junction contained 8 bases not matched to a gene. The CDR3 extends over 15 amino acids. CDR3 in DNA: TGTGCCAGCAGCCCCGGGGACAGAATAAACTATGGCTACACCTTC. Protein product: CASSPGDRINYGYTF.

The chain joins TRBV27 to TRBJ2-7, with D perhaps TRBD2 (6 bases). This CDR3 region has 14 residues. Germline CDR1 and CDR2: MNHEY and SMNVEV (reference sequence). The V and J ends lost 6 bases and 2 bases respectively, with 14 bases between them. The CDR3 protein is CASRLIAAAYEQYF. The CDR3, as DNA: TGTGCCAGCAGACTTATAGCGGCCGCCTACGAGCAGTACTTC.